This entry is about one T cell receptor (beta chain). Antigen specificity is unknown. The CDR3 runs 16 residues. CDR1 is SGHTA, CDR2 FQGTGA, per germline. Trimming shortened V by 0 bases and J by 0 bases, and 12 bases separated the two germline ends. The source of the sample is a study of shared clonotypes between healthy human individuals. Study findings and constraints: Shared across a handful of donors were roughly 4.7% of the naive CD4 clonotypes.

Assay runs were performed at deep level. Per the original data handling: With immunoSEQ giving junction-only sequences and no quality scores, filtering differed. Using immunoSEQ multiplex PCR, the repertoire was profiled, and TCRdb retains in-frame clones only, with some absent. That table supplies the V and J calls and clone size; D and trimming were determined from the DNA. This sample carries under 2,500,000 clones, 90% to 97% of them seen once, and the ten largest clones take 0.13%. What was sequenced was naive CD4+ T cells sorted from blood. The subset: CD45RA+ positively selected. The origin of this receptor is a man younger than 35 in good health. The chain has TRBV7-3 and TRBJ2-7, with TRBD2 as a possible D gene (6 bases). The CDR3 region has the DNA TGTGCCAGCAGCTTAACGGGAGGACGCCACTCCTACGAGCAGTACTTC. Its translation is CASSLTGGRHSYEQYF.